Presented here are 20 T cell receptor beta chains from one specimen sequenced in a study of T cell responses to AZD1222 COVID-19 vaccine. Libraries were prepared by immunoSEQ multiplex PCR; TCRdb keeps only in-frame clonotypes and omits some of them. The sample shows about 75,000 clones, more than 75% of them seen only once. The input for sequencing was peripheral blood, taken 28 days after the second AZD1222 dose. These receptors were collected from an adult who received the AZD1222 COVID-19 vaccine.

This clone was seen a handful of times. The chain employs TRBV6-1 and TRBJ1-1; tentative D call: TRBD1 (5 bases). The V gene's germline CDR1 is MNHNS and CDR2 SASEGT. Trimming shortened V by 0 bases and J by 4 bases, and 9 bases separated the two germline ends. This CDR3 has 14 amino acids. In DNA, the CDR3 is TGTGCCAGCAGTGAAGCTCAGGGAATCACTGAAGCTTTCTTT. It specifies CASSEAQGITEAFF.

This clone was detected only a few times. The chain has TRBV27 and TRBJ1-1; D unresolved. Trimming left V 4 bases short and J 5 bases short, with 14 bases between. The CDR3 spans 14 residues. Germline CDR1 MNHEY, CDR2 SMNVEV (reference sequence). The CDR3 is CASSSAPGWTEAFF. CDR3 in DNA: TGTGCCAGCAGTTCCGCCCCCGGGTGGACTGAAGCTTTCTTT.

The chain has TRBV28 and TRBJ1-6, with D unclear. The CDR3 is 16 amino acids. Germline V CDR1 and CDR2: MDHEN, SYDVKM. The V and J ends lost 7 bases and 0 bases respectively, with 13 bases between them. CDR3 in DNA: TGTGCCAGCACCCGCGGACGGAGCTCCTATAATTCACCCCTCCACTTT. Translating it yields CASTRGRSSYNSPLHF.

Here the CDR3 reads CASRARTNTEAFF. The DNA of the CDR3 is TGTGCCAGCAGGGCCCGCACGAACACTGAAGCTTTCTTT. V usage is TRBV2 and J usage is TRBJ1-1; D call uncertain. V shed 6 bases and J shed 1 base, with 9 bases lying between them. CDR1 is SNHLY, CDR2 FYNNEI, per germline. The CDR3 totals 13 residues. Drawing the rest from reference TRBV2 and TRBJ1-1, the complete variable domain is EPEVTQTPSHQVTQMGQEVILRCVPISNHLYFYWYRQILGQKVEFLVSFYNNEISEKSEIFDDQFSVERPDGSNFTLKIRSTKLEDSAMYFCASRARTNTEAFFGQGTRLTVV.

This clone was recorded once. This sequence joins TRBV11-2 and TRBJ1-4; 11 bases line up with TRBD1. The junction had 4 bases not matched to a gene; V was cut back by 1 base and J by 6 bases. Germline CDR1 reads SGHAT; CDR2 reads FQNNGV. The CDR3 has 16 residues. The CDR3 nucleotides read TGTGCCAGCAGCTTAGGATCGGGACAGGGGGATGAAAAACTGTTTTTT. It yields the protein CASSLGSGQGDEKLFF.

The J gene is TRBJ1-2, the V gene TRBV15; 7 nucleotides line up with TRBD1. This CDR3 spans 15 amino acids. With V trimmed by 0 bases and J by 6 bases, 7 bases remained unmatched. Per germline, CDR1 LNHNV and CDR2 YYDKDF (reference sequence). DNA of the CDR3: TGTGCCACCAGCAGAGATCTGGAGGGACAGCATGGCTACACCTTC. This codes for CATSRDLEGQHGYTF.

The chain employs TRBV28 and TRBJ1-2, with a possible D match to TRBD1 (5 bases). Trimming left V 10 bases short and J 7 bases short, with 28 bases between. The V gene's germline CDR1 is MDHEN and CDR2 SYDVKM. The CDR3 runs 16 residues. In DNA, the CDR3 is TGTGCCACATTACCCTGGGACCGCCGCTTCCTGGGTGGCTACACCTTC. Translating it yields CATLPWDRRFLGGYTF.

This clone was seen a handful of times. The J gene is TRBJ2-5, the V gene TRBV5-4, with TRBD2 matching over 10 bases. This CDR3 contains 15 residues. V dropped 4 bases and J dropped 5; count of bases not matched to a gene: 8. Germline V gene data show CDR1 as SGHNT and CDR2 as YYREEE (reference sequence). CDR3 sequence (DNA): TGTGCCAGCAGCCCGACTAGCGGGCCTAGGGAGACCCAGTACTTC. Encoded protein: CASSPTSGPRETQYF.

The chain employs TRBV9 and TRBJ1-1, with a possible D match to TRBD1 (6 bases). CDR3 length: 14 residues. Per germline, CDR1 SGDLS and CDR2 YYNGEE. Trimming cost V 4 bases and J 1 base, with 11 bases left between them. Here the CDR3 reads CASSLGTPNTEAFF. In nucleotides, the CDR3 is TGTGCCAGCAGCCTGGGGACACCGAACACTGAAGCTTTCTTT.

Here the CDR3 DNA reads TGTGCCATCAGGATCGATAGCAATCAGCCCCAGCATTTT. Protein: CAIRIDSNQPQHF. The gene calls are TRBV10-3 and TRBJ1-5; the D is unclear. This CDR3 is built from 13 residues. Germline V gene sequence: CDR1 ENHRY, CDR2 SYGVKD. The V end was cut by 6 bases, the J end by 0 bases, with 6 bases between.

The table lists this clone with a few counts. The chain has TRBV13 and TRBJ1-2, with D perhaps TRBD1 (5 bases). The CDR3 consists of 14 residues. The V end lost 7 bases, the J end lost 5 bases, and 17 bases lay between the germline ends. Germline loops: CDR1 PRHDT, CDR2 FYEKMQ (reference sequence). The CDR3 sequence: CASTPGLEGYGYTF. For the CDR3, the DNA is TGTGCCAGCACCCCGGGCCTGGAGGGGTATGGCTACACCTTC.

This sequence joins TRBV28 and TRBJ1-5; possibly TRBD1 for D (5 bases). Trimming stripped 5 bases from V and 1 base from J, with 12 bases between. Germline V gene data show CDR1 as MDHEN and CDR2 as SYDVKM. The CDR3 extends over 15 amino acids. The chain's CDR3 is CASSPVGESNQPQHF. The CDR3 DNA reads as TGTGCCAGCAGTCCCGTGGGGGAGAGCAATCAGCCCCAGCATTTT.

The CDR3 sequence: CASSLVSNQPQHF. The DNA for the CDR3 is TGTGCCAGCAGCTTAGTTAGCAATCAGCCCCAGCATTTT. This sequence joins TRBV11-2 and TRBJ1-5; D is undetermined. CDR3 length: 13 amino acids. V lost 1 base and J 0 bases, leaving 1 base between the germline ends. Germline lookup yields CDR1 SGHAT and CDR2 FQNNGV.

The chain joins TRBV28 to TRBJ2-7; D call uncertain. V was cut by 3 bases and J by 3 bases, with 9 bases left in between. CDR1 and CDR2 (germline): MDHEN, SYDVKM. This CDR3 is built from 13 residues. The CDR3: CASSFRHGYEQYF. CDR3 nucleotide sequence: TGTGCCAGCAGTTTTCGGCACGGCTACGAGCAGTACTTC.

The chain couples TRBV30 to TRBJ2-7, with TRBD1 matching over 9 bases. Germline CDR1 and CDR2: GTSNPN and SVGIG (reference sequence). V lost 2 bases to trimming and J lost 5 bases; unmatched junction nucleotides: 7. The CDR3 covers 14 residues. CDR3 nucleotides: TGTGCCTGGAGTCTCGGGACAGGGCTCAACGAGCAGTACTTC. Its protein is CAWSLGTGLNEQYF.

V gene TRBV28 combines with J gene TRBJ1-2; D unclear. Trimming removed 6 bases at V and 4 bases at J, with 9 bases between. Germline-derived CDR1 and CDR2 are MDHEN and SYDVKM. CDR3 length equals 12 residues. In DNA form, the CDR3 reads TGTGCCAGCAGAAGTCCGGGCTATGGCTACACCTTC. It yields the protein CASRSPGYGYTF.

CDR3 region: CASNAGGHHGDTQYF. As DNA, the CDR3 is TGTGCCAGCAACGCGGGGGGGCACCATGGAGATACGCAGTATTTT. V usage is TRBV9 and J usage is TRBJ2-3; TRBD2 agrees at 9 bases. The CDR3 length is 15 residues. Losses at the gene ends were 6 bases for V and 5 bases for J; bases not matched to a gene: 10. Germline CDR1 and CDR2: SGDLS and YYNGEE.

This rearrangement joins TRBV12-5 to TRBJ1-5, with a weak D call TRBD1 (5 bases). Germline V gene data show CDR1 as LGHNT and CDR2 as FRNRAP. The V gene lost 0 bases and the J gene lost 8 bases, with 8 bases spanning the gap. The CDR3 covers 13 residues. The CDR3 coding sequence is TGTGCTAGTGGTTTGGTAGGGGAAAAGCCCCAGCATTTT. The encoded protein is CASGLVGEKPQHF.

V and J are TRBV6-5 and TRBJ2-7; no clear D gene. Germline V gene lookup returns CDR1 MNHEY and CDR2 SVGAGI. The CDR3 spans 12 residues. Trimming shortened V by 8 bases and J by 4 bases, and 12 bases separated the two germline ends. CDR3 sequence (DNA): TGTGCCAGCCGATCCTTCAATTACGAGCAGTACTTC. It specifies CASRSFNYEQYF.

This clone appeared once. The chain joins TRBV6-5 to TRBJ1-1, with D tentatively TRBD1 (6 bases). This CDR3 is built from 13 residues. Trimming left V 6 bases short and J 0 bases short, with 8 bases between. Germline CDR1 and CDR2: MNHEY and SVGAGI. The CDR3 is CASRQGMNTEAFF. CDR3 coding DNA: TGTGCCAGCAGGCAGGGGATGAACACTGAAGCTTTCTTT.